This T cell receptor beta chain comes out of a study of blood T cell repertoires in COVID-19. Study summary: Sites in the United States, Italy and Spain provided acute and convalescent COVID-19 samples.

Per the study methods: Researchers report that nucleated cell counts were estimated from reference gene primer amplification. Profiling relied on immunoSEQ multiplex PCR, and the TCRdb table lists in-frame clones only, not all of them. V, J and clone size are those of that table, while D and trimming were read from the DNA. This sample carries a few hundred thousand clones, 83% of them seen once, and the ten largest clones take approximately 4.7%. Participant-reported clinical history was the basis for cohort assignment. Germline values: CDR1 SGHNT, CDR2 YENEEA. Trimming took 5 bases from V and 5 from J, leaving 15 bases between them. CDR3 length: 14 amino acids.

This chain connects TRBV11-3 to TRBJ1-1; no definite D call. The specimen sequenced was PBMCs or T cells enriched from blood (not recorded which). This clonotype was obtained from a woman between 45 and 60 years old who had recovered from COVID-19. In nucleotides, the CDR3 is TGTGCCAGCAGCCAAAGTCGGGTCGGAACTGAAGCTTTCTTT. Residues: CASSQSRVGTEAFF.